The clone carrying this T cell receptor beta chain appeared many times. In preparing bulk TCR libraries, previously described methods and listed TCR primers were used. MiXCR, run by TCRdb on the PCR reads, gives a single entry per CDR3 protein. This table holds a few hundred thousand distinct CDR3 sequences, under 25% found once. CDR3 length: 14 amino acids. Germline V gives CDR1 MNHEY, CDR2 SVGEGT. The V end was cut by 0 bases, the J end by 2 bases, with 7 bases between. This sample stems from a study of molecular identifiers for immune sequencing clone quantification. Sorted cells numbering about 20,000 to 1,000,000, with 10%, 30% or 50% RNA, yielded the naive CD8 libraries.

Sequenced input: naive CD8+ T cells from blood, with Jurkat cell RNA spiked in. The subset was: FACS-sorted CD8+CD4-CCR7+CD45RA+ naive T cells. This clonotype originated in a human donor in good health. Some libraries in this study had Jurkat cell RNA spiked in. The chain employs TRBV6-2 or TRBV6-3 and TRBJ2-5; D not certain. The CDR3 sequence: CASSYSSGQETQYF. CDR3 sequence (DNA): TGTGCCAGCAGTTACTCGTCAGGACAAGAGACCCAGTACTTC.